This TCR beta chain was found in a study of T cells after yellow fever vaccination. Study-level points and caveats: Within FACS-sorted repertoires, abundant clonotypes contaminating from the bulk population could be present.

Conversion of TCR transcripts into cDNA relied on 5'RACE template switching, which added a universal primer site and UMIs. MiXCR, applied by TCRdb to the 5' RACE reads, yields one record per CDR3 protein. This table has around 340,000 distinct CDR3 sequences, more than 8.5% appearing once. Details on this clonotype: What it binds is not known.

CDR1 is LNHDA, CDR2 SQIVND, per germline (reference sequence). The CDR3 sequence is 14 residues long. Trimming left V 4 bases short and J 0 bases short, with 7 bases between. The source of this sequence is a man between 18 and 35 years old who received the YFV17D yellow fever vaccine. The specimen comprised PBMCs, sampled on the day of the first yellow fever vaccination. The chain employs TRBV19 and TRBJ1-5; possible D gene TRBD1, 5 bases. The DNA for the CDR3 is TGTGCCAGTAGTAGTACAGGTAGCAATCAGCCCCAGCATTTT. The encoded protein is CASSSTGSNQPQHF.